A selection of T cell receptor beta chains follows, all from one sample in a study of OX40 agonist ivuxolimab in advanced cancers. Data came from immunoSEQ multiplex PCR; TCRdb stores just in-frame clones and leaves some out. The sample carries tens of thousands of clones, over 80% recorded once. The sample here was CD4+ or CD8+ T cells sorted from blood, taken in a trial of the OX40 agonist ivuxolimab. The origin of the receptors is an adult with an advanced solid tumor such as melanoma, head and neck, liver or kidney cancer. CDR3s include the opening cysteine and the closing phenylalanine or tryptophan. The order of the fields is CDR3 length, J gene, V gene, clone size, D gene, CDR3 DNA, CDR3 protein. The D gene is left open where the match is weak. Some rows mark clone size as missing; the rest say once, few, many or name a class of expanded clone.

17	TRBJ2-7	TRBV7-2	.	TRBD1	TGTGCCAGCAGCTTCAATCCGCAGCAGGGGGCCTCCTACGAGCAGTACTTC	CASSFNPQQGASYEQYF
18	TRBJ2-2	TRBV10-3	.	TRBD2	TGTGCCATCAGTCCTGGACTAGCGGGGGCCATGAACACCGGGGAGCTGTTTTTT	CAISPGLAGAMNTGELFF
16	TRBJ1-4	TRBV11-2	.	.	TGTGCCAGCTCCTCCCACCACGGGTTGGTGGATGAAAAACTGTTTTTT	CASSSHHGLVDEKLFF
11	TRBJ2-7	TRBV27	.	.	TGTCACGGACTCAAATCCTACGAGCAGTACTTC	CHGLKSYEQYF
14	TRBJ2-3	TRBV9	few	.	TGTGCCAGCACCCCGGACAGTCGCACAGATACGCAGTATTTT	CASTPDSRTDTQYF
8	TRBJ2-7	TRBV6-6	.	.	TGTGCCAGGGAAGAGCAGTACTTC	CAREEQYF
16	TRBJ2-2	TRBV4-2	.	.	TGTGCCAGCAGCCAAATCGGGCAGGGCGACACCGGGGAGCTGTTTTTT	CASSQIGQGDTGELFF
15	TRBJ2-7	TRBV5-1	.	TRBD2	TGTGCCAGCAGCGGGGCTGTGCTCCTCCGGTACGAGCAGTACTTC	CASSGAVLLRYEQYF
16	TRBJ2-7	TRBV4-1	.	.	TGCGCCAGCAGCCAAGAGAGACTGGGGAGGACCTACGAGCAGTACTTC	CASSQERLGRTYEQYF
13	TRBJ1-3	TRBV6-5	.	.	TGTGCCAGCGCCTCGGGGCACGGAAACACCATATATTTT	CASASGHGNTIYF
15	TRBJ1-2	TRBV7-2	.	.	TGTGCCAGCAGTTATTCGGGACCGGGGGAGAATGGCTACACCTTC	CASSYSGPGENGYTF
12	TRBJ1-5	TRBV10-3	once	.	TGTGCCATCAGTGAGAAGAATCAGCCCCAGCATTTT	CAISEKNQPQHF
15	TRBJ2-7	TRBV6-5	.	TRBD2	TGTGCCAGCAGTTACTCAGCTAGCGGGAGTGACGAGCAGTACTTC	CASSYSASGSDEQYF
15	TRBJ2-1	TRBV7-2	.	TRBD2	TGTGCCAGCAGCTTACAATCTAGCGGGTACAATGAGCAGTTCTTC	CASSLQSSGYNEQFF
13	TRBJ2-7	TRBV9	few	.	TGTGCCAGCAGCCCAGACTGGGAGTACGAGCAGTACTTC	CASSPDWEYEQYF
13	TRBJ1-1	TRBV18	.	.	TGTGCCAGCTCACTAACAGGGTACACTGAAGCTTTCTTT	CASSLTGYTEAFF
16	TRBJ2-3	TRBV5-6	once	TRBD2	TGTGCCAGCAGCTCACCGGGACTAGGGCCGTCGGATACGCAGTATTTT	CASSSPGLGPSDTQYF
15	TRBJ1-6	TRBV4-2	.	.	TGTGCCAGCAGCCCGGTGGAGGGGGATAATTCACCCCTCCACTTT	CASSPVEGDNSPLHF
14	TRBJ2-3	TRBV29-1	.	.	TGCAGCGTTGTTCCTCGGGAGAACACAGATACGCAGTATTTT	CSVVPRENTDTQYF
13	TRBJ1-1	TRBV11-3	.	.	TGTGCCAGCAGCCAGAACCATGGGACTGAAGCTTTCTTT	CASSQNHGTEAFF
14	TRBJ1-2	TRBV4-1	.	.	TGCGCCAGCAGATTGGAGGGTTCCAACTATGGCTACACCTTC	CASRLEGSNYGYTF
15	TRBJ2-1	TRBV6-4	.	TRBD2	TGTGCCAGCAGTATACTAGCGGGGGGGCGGAATGAGCAGTTCTTC	CASSILAGGRNEQFF
12	TRBJ1-4	TRBV4-3	few	.	TGCGCCAGCAGCGGGATGGGGAAGAGACTGTTTTTT	CASSGMGKRLFF
16	TRBJ1-1	TRBV19	.	.	TGTGCCAGTAGTTCTCGCCGGACAGCACTGAACACTGAAGCTTTCTTT	CASSSRRTALNTEAFF
15	TRBJ1-2	TRBV5-5	.	.	TGTGCCAGCAGCAAGAACCCCGGGGCTAACTATGGCTACACCTTC	CASSKNPGANYGYTF
16	TRBJ1-3	TRBV11-2	.	.	TGTGCCAGCAGCGTGGGACCGACAGCCTCTGGAAACACCATATATTTT	CASSVGPTASGNTIYF
14	TRBJ1-4	TRBV5-1	.	.	TGCGCCAGCAGCTCCCCCGACAGTGGTGAAAAACTGTTTTTT	CASSSPDSGEKLFF
16	TRBJ2-2	TRBV11-3	few	.	TGTGCCAGCAGCTTTATAGGGCAGGGGAACACCGGGGAGCTGTTTTTT	CASSFIGQGNTGELFF
15	TRBJ1-6	TRBV6-1	once	.	TGTGCCAGCAGTGAACCAGGGAGCTATAATTCACCCCTCCACTTT	CASSEPGSYNSPLHF
16	TRBJ1-4	TRBV4-2	.	TRBD1	TGTGCCAGCAGCCAAGGAAAGGACAGGGGAGGAGAAAAACTGTTTTTT	CASSQGKDRGGEKLFF
16	TRBJ2-2	TRBV7-2	once	.	TGTGCCAGCAGCTTAGCGGGGACCGGGATTAGCGGGGAGCTGTTTTTT	CASSLAGTGISGELFF
12	TRBJ2-7	TRBV5-1	.	.	TGCGCCAGCAGTGAAGGGGGGCACGAGCAGTACTTC	CASSEGGHEQYF
14	TRBJ1-5	TRBV5-5	.	.	TGTGCCAGCAGCTTGGAAGGTTCGGGACAGCCCCAGCATTTT	CASSLEGSGQPQHF
15	TRBJ2-5	TRBV7-2	.	.	TGTGCCAGCAGCTTAGCGTTATGGGCGGGAGAGACCCAGTACTTC	CASSLALWAGETQYF
13	TRBJ1-2	TRBV28	.	.	TGTGCCAGCATAGGCAGGTGGGGGTATGGCTACACCTTC	CASIGRWGYGYTF
14	TRBJ2-4	TRBV30	.	TRBD1	TGTGCCTGGGGACAGGGCCAGGGCAAAAACATTCAGTACTTC	CAWGQGQGKNIQYF
14	TRBJ2-7	TRBV5-4	.	TRBD2	TGTGCCAGCAGCTGGGGGGGACTTTCCGACGAGCAGTACTTC	CASSWGGLSDEQYF
14	TRBJ2-3	TRBV7-2	once	.	TGTGCCAGCATACTCGGGGGAAACACAGATACGCAGTATTTT	CASILGGNTDTQYF
13	TRBJ2-7	TRBV19	.	TRBD2	TGTGCCAGTAGTCTAGCGGGAAAAAGCGAGCAGTACTTC	CASSLAGKSEQYF
16	TRBJ2-5	TRBV5-6	.	TRBD1	TGTGCCAGCAGCTTGGGAGGGACAGTTTCACAAGAGACCCAGTACTTC	CASSLGGTVSQETQYF
12	TRBJ2-7	TRBV6-5	.	.	TGTGCCAGCAGTCGATCAACGGGGGAGCAGTACTTC	CASSRSTGEQYF
22	TRBJ2-5	TRBV5-1	.	TRBD2	TGCGCCAGCAGCTTCACGACGAGGTCCGGGACTAGCGGGAGGGGCCCAGGAGAGACCCAGTACTTC	CASSFTTRSGTSGRGPGETQYF
13	TRBJ2-1	TRBV7-7	.	.	TGTGCTAGCAGCTTAGGGGGTGGAAATGAGCAGTTCTTC	CASSLGGGNEQFF
15	TRBJ1-2	TRBV5-1	.	TRBD1	TGCGCCAGCAGCCCGGCGGGGACAGCTAACTATGGCTACACCTTC	CASSPAGTANYGYTF
20	TRBJ2-3	TRBV4-2	.	TRBD2	TGTGCCAGCAGCCAAGATAGTTTTATTTTACTAGCGGGATACACAGATACGCAGTATTTT	CASSQDSFILLAGYTDTQYF
15	TRBJ1-5	TRBV6-6	.	TRBD1	TGTGCCAGCAGTTGGACAGGGGATAGCAATCAGCCCCAGCATTTT	CASSWTGDSNQPQHF
17	TRBJ1-5	TRBV19	.	TRBD1	TGTGCCAGTAGTACCGGACAGGGTGGATATGGCAATCAGCCCCAGCATTTT	CASSTGQGGYGNQPQHF
16	TRBJ2-7	TRBV5-4	.	TRBD2	TGTGCCAGCAGCTTTTCACTAGCGGGTTTATCCTACGAGCAGTACTTC	CASSFSLAGLSYEQYF
13	TRBJ2-1	TRBV11-3	.	TRBD2	TGTGCCAGTAGCGGGAGCTCCTACAATGAGCAGTTCTTC	CASSGSSYNEQFF
14	TRBJ2-5	TRBV4-1	.	.	TGCGCCAGCAGCCAAGGCCCCGGGGAAGAGACCCAGTACTTC	CASSQGPGEETQYF
14	TRBJ1-1	TRBV28	.	.	TGTGCCAGCAGTACAGCCCTTATGAACACTGAAGCTTTCTTT	CASSTALMNTEAFF